Listed here are 4 T cell receptor beta chains from one sample, sequenced in a study of blood T cell repertoires in COVID-19 (dated by TCRdb to 2020 to 2022). The library was produced with the immunoSEQ multiplex PCR assay. The table was pulled from immuneACCESS by TCRdb, which kept in-frame rearrangements only. Such tables lose some clones; where checked, under half of the loss comes from unresolved V genes, and the rest has no known cause. The sample table holds 150,000 to 200,000 clones, of which approximately 75% were seen once. Of the sample, about 11% falls within the top ten clones. The specimen sequenced was peripheral blood. Receptor source: a human donor in a cohort sampled during active COVID-19.

This chain connects TRBV12-3 or TRBV12-4 to TRBJ2-1; maybe TRBD1 (6 bases). V was trimmed by 6 bases and J by 9 bases, leaving 15 bases between them. The CDR3 contains 13 residues. The CDR3 DNA sequence: TGTGCCAGCAGCCTCAGTACAGGGCTTGAGCAGTTCTTC. This encodes CASSLSTGLEQFF.

The chain employs TRBV27 and TRBJ2-7; 8 bases are shared with TRBD1. Germline V gene lookup returns CDR1 MNHEY and CDR2 SMNVEV (reference sequence). This CDR3 is built from 15 residues. V lost 4 bases, J lost 3 bases, and 8 bases stayed unmatched. CDR3 DNA: TGTGCCAGCAGTTCACCTACCAGGGGGCTCTACGAGCAGTACTTC. Protein: CASSSPTRGLYEQYF.

V is TRBV7-9 and J is TRBJ1-3; 8 positions match TRBD1. The CDR3 is made up of 15 amino acids. The germline CDR1 and CDR2 sequences are SEHNR and FQNEAQ (reference sequence). Trimming at V came to 5 bases and at J to 2 bases, leaving 5 bases not matched to a gene. The CDR3 DNA follows: TGTGCCAGCAGCCGGGACAGGAGGGCTGGAAACACCATATATTTT. It specifies CASSRDRRAGNTIYF.

Only one count was recorded for this clone. V gene TRBV5-1 combines with J gene TRBJ2-6, with D possibly being TRBD2 (5 bases). CDR3 length: 17 residues. V gave up 0 bases and J gave up 1 base, with 11 bases separating them. Germline V gene lookup returns CDR1 SGHRS and CDR2 YFSETQ. CDR3 bases: TGCGCCAGCAGCTTGGTGAGGGCTGGGTCTGGGGCCAACGTCCTGACTTTC. This sequence encodes CASSLVRAGSGANVLTF.